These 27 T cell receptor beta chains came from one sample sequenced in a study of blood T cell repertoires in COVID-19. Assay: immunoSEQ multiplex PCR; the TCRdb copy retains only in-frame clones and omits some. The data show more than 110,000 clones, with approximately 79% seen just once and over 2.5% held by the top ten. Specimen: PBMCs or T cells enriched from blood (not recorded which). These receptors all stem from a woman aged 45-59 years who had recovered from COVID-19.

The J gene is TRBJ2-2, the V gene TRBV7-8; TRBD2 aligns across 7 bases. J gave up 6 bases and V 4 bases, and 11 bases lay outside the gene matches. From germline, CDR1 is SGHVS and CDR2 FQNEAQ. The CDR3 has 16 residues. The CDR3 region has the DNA TGTGCCAGCAGCTCTCGGGGAGCGGGGACTTCCGGGGAGCTGTTTTTT. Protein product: CASSSRGAGTSGELFF.

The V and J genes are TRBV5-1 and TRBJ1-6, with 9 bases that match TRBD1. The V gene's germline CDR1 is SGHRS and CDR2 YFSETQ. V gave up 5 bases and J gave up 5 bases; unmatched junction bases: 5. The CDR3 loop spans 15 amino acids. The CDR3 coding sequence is TGCGCCAGCAGGATGGGGACAGGGAATAATTCACCCCTCCACTTT. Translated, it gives CASRMGTGNNSPLHF. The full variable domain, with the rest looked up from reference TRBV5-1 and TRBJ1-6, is KAGVTQTPRYLIKTRGQQVTLSCSPISGHRSVSWYQQTPGQGLQFLFEYFSETQRNKGNFPGRFSGRQFSNSRSEMNVSTLELGDSALYLCASRMGTGNNSPLHFGNGTRLTVT.

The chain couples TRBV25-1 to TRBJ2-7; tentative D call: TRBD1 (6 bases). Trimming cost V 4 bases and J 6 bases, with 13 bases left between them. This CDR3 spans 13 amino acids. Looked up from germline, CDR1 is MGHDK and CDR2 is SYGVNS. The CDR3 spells CASSGTGLSEQYF. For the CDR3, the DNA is TGTGCCAGCAGTGGTACAGGGTTGAGCGAGCAGTACTTC.

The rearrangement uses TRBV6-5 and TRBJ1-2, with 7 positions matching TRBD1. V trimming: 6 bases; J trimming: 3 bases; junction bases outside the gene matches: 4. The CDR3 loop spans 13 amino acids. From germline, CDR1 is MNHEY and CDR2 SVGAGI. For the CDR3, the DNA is TGTGCCAGCAGCCTACAGGGGCACTATGGCTACACCTTC. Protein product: CASSLQGHYGYTF.

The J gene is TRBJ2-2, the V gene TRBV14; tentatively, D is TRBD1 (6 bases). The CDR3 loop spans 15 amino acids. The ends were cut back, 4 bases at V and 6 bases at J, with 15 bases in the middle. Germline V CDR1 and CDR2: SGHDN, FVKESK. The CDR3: CASSPRSGDAGELFF. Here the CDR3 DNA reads TGTGCCAGCAGCCCCCGGTCAGGGGACGCCGGGGAGCTGTTTTTT.

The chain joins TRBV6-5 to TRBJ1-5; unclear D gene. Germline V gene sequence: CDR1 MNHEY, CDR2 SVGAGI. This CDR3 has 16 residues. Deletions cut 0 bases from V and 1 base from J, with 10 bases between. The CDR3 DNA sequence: TGTGCCAGCAGTTACTCTAGACCGGAGAGCAATCAGCCCCAGCATTTT. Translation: CASSYSRPESNQPQHF.

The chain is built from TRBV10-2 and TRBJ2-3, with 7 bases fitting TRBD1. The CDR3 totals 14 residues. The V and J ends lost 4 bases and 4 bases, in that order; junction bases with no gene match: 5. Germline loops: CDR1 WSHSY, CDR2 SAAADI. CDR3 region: CASSVGGDADTQYF. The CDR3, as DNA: TGCGCCAGCAGTGTAGGGGGCGATGCAGATACGCAGTATTTT.

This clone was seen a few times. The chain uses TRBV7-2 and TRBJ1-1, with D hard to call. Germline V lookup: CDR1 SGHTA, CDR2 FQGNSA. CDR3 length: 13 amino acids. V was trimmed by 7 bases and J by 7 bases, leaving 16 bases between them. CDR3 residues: CASKTYLEGEAFF. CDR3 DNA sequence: TGTGCCAGCAAAACCTACCTGGAGGGTGAAGCTTTCTTT.

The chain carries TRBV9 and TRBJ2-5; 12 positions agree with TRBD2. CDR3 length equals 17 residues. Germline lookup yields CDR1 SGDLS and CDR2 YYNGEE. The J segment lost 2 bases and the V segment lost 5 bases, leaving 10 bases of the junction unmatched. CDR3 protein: CASRPRLAGEGQETQYF. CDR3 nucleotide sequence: TGTGCCAGCAGGCCGAGACTAGCGGGAGAGGGGCAAGAGACCCAGTACTTC.

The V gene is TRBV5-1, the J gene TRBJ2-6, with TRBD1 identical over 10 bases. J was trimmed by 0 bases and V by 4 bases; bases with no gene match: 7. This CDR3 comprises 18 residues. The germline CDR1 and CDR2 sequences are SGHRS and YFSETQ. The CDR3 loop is CASSIAGTGDSGANVLTF. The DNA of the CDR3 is TGCGCCAGCAGCATTGCCGGGACAGGGGACTCTGGGGCCAACGTCCTGACTTTC.

CDR3 in amino acids: CASSFLTSGSSEQFF. CDR3 DNA sequence: TGTGCCAGCAGCTTTCTCACAAGCGGGAGTAGTGAGCAGTTCTTC. The rearrangement links TRBV7-9 to TRBJ2-1; TRBD2 agrees at 8 bases. Germline CDR1 is SEHNR and CDR2 is FQNEAQ (reference sequence). CDR3 size: 15 residues. After removal of 3 bases from V and 9 bases from J, the junction contained 10 bases not matched to a gene.

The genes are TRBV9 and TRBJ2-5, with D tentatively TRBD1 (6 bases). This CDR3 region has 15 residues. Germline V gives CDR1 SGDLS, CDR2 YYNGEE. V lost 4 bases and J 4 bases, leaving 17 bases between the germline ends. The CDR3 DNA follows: TGTGCCAGCAGCACCCGATATGGCAGGGGAGAGACCCAGTACTTC. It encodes CASSTRYGRGETQYF.

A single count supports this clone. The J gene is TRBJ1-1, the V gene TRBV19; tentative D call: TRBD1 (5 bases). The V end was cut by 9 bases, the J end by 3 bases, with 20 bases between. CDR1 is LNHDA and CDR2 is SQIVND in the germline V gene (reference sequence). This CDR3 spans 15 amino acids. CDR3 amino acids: CASKGLKKWDTEAFF. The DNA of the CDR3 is TGTGCCAGCAAGGGACTCAAAAAATGGGACACTGAAGCTTTCTTT. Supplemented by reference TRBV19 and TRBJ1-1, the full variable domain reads DGGITQSPKYLFRKEGQNVTLSCEQNLNHDAMYWYRQDPGQGLRLIYYSQIVNDFQKGDIAEGYSVSREKKESFPLTVTSAQKNPTAFYLCASKGLKKWDTEAFFGQGTRLTVV.

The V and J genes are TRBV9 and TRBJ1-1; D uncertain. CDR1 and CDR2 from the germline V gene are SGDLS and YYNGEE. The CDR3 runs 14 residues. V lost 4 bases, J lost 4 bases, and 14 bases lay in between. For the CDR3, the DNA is TGTGCCAGCAGCCTAGGTGCGGCCGCCACTGAAGCTTTCTTT. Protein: CASSLGAAATEAFF.

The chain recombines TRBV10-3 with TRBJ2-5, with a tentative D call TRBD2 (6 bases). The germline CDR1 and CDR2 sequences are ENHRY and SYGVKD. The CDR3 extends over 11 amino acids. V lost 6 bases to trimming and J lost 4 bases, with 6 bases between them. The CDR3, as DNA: TGTGCCATCAGGGGGGGAGAGACCCAGTACTTC. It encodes CAIRGGETQYF.

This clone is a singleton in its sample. CDR3 DNA sequence: TGTGCCAGCAGCTTAGACACAAACACTGAAGCTTTCTTT. This sequence encodes CASSLDTNTEAFF. The J gene is TRBJ1-1, the V gene TRBV7-3, with D hard to call. Germline CDR1 reads SGHTA; CDR2 reads FQGTGA. Trimming shortened V by 2 bases and J by 2 bases, and 6 bases separated the two germline ends. The CDR3 has 13 residues. Complete variable domain (other parts from reference TRBV7-3 and TRBJ1-1): GAGVSQTPSNKVTEKGKYVELRCDPISGHTALYWYRQSLGQGPEFLIYFQGTGAADDSGLPNDRFFAVRPEGSVSTLKIQRTERGDSAVYLCASSLDTNTEAFFGQGTRLTVV.

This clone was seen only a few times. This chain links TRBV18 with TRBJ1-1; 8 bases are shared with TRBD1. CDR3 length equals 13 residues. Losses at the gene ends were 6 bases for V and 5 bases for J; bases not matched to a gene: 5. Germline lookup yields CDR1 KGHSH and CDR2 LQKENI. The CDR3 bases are TGTGCCAGCTCGCGGACAGGGTTGACTGAAGCTTTCTTT. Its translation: CASSRTGLTEAFF.

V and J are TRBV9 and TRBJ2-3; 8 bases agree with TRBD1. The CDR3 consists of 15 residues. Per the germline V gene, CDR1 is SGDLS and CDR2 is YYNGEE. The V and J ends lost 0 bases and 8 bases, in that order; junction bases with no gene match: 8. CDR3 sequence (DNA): TGTGCCAGCAGCGTAGAGGGCAGGGGGCTTGGTACGCAGTATTTT. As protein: CASSVEGRGLGTQYF.

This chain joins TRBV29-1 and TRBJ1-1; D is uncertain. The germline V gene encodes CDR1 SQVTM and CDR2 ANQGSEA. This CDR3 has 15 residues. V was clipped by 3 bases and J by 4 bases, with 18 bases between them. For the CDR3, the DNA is TGCAGCGTTGACAATACTGTCGGGGTTTCCACTGAAGCTTTCTTT. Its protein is CSVDNTVGVSTEAFF.

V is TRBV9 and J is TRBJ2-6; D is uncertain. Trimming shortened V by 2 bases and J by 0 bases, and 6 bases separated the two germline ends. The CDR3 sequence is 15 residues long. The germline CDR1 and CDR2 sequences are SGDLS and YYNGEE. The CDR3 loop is CASSVSSSGANVLTF. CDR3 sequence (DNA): TGTGCCAGCAGCGTCTCGAGCTCTGGGGCCAACGTCCTGACTTTC.

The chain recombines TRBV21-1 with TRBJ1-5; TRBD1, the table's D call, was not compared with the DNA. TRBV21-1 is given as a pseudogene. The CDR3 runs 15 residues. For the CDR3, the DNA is TGTGCCAGCACCCCCGGGACAGGGGACAATCAGCCCCAGCATTTT. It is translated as CASTPGTGDNQPQHF.

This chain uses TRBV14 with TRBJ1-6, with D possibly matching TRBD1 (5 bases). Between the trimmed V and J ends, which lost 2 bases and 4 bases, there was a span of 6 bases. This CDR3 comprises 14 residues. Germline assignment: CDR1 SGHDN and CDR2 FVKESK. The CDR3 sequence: CASSQRQYNSPLHF. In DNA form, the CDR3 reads TGTGCCAGCAGCCAAAGACAGTATAATTCACCCCTCCACTTT. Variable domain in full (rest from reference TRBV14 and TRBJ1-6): EAGVTQFPSHSVIEKGQTVTLRCDPISGHDNLYWYRRVMGKEIKFLLHFVKESKQDESGMPNNRFLAERTGGTYSTLKVQPAELEDSGVYFCASSQRQYNSPLHFGNGTRLTVT.

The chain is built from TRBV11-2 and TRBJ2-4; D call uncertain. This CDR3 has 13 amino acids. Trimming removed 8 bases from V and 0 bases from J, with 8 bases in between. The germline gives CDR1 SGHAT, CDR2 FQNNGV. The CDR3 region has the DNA TGTGCCAGCCGAGAGCTAGCCAAAAACATTCAGTACTTC. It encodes CASRELAKNIQYF.

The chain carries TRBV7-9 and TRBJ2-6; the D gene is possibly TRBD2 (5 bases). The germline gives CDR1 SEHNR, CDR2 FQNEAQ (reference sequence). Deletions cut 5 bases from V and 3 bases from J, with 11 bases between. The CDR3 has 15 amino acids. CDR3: CASSPPSNGANVLTF. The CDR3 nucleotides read TGTGCCAGCAGCCCGCCTAGCAATGGGGCCAACGTCCTGACTTTC.

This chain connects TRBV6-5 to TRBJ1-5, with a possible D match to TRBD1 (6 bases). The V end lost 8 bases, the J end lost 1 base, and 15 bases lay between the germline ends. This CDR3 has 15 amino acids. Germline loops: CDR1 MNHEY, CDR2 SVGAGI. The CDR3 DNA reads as TGTGCCAGCGGGGGGGGCAGGGGAAGCAATCAGCCCCAGCATTTT. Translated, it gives CASGGGRGSNQPQHF.

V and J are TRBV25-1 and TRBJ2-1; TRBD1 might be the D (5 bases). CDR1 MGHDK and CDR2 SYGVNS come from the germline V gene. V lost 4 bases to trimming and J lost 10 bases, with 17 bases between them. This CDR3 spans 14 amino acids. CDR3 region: CASSAQQVFWEQFF. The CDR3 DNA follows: TGTGCCAGCAGTGCCCAACAGGTTTTTTGGGAGCAGTTCTTC.

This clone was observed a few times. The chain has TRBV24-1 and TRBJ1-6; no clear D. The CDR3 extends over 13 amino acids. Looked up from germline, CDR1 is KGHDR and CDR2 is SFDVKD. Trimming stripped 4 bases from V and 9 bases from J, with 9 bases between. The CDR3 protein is CATSDLPGSPLHF. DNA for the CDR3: TGTGCCACCAGTGACCTGCCGGGTTCACCCCTCCACTTT.